Listed below are T cell receptor beta chains from one sample, sequenced in a study of type 1 regulatory T cells. TCRdb ran MiXCR on the reads and lists one entry per CDR3 protein. The sample includes 60,000 to 80,000 distinct CDR3 sequences, nearly 65% of them seen just once. These receptors are not linked to any known antigen. Sequenced: cultured T cells, either the whole culture or a sorted T cell fraction (not recorded which). The receptors shown here come from a human donor in good health. The CDR3 runs from the conserved cysteine through the conserved F or W. Fields, in order: CDR3 length, D gene, V gene, J gene, clone size, CDR3 protein, CDR3 DNA. D genes are given only for firm matches. Some rows have no size entry. The others give once, few or many, or a class for an expanded clone.

CDR3 length: 15
D gene: -
V gene: TRBV29-1
J gene: TRBJ1-1
clone size: -
CDR3 protein: CSVGDEAGGNTEAFF
CDR3 DNA: TGCAGCGTTGGGGACGAGGCGGGGGGGAACACTGAAGCTTTCTTT

CDR3 length: 13
D gene: TRBD2
V gene: TRBV20-1
J gene: TRBJ2-7
clone size: -
CDR3 protein: CSAIAGGVYEQYF
CDR3 DNA: TGCAGTGCTATAGCGGGTGGGGTCTACGAGCAGTACTTC

CDR3 length: 15
D gene: TRBD2
V gene: TRBV11-2
J gene: TRBJ2-1
clone size: few
CDR3 protein: CASSPGVSGNNEQFF
CDR3 DNA: TGTGCCAGCAGCCCAGGGGTTAGCGGGAACAATGAGCAGTTCTTC

CDR3 length: 14
D gene: -
V gene: TRBV20-1
J gene: TRBJ2-7
clone size: -
CDR3 protein: CSAQLQGLDYEQYF
CDR3 DNA: TGCAGTGCTCAACTACAGGGCCTTGACTACGAGCAGTACTTC

CDR3 length: 15
D gene: -
V gene: TRBV6-1
J gene: TRBJ2-5
clone size: medium-sized
CDR3 protein: CASRARQGFQETQYF
CDR3 DNA: TGTGCCAGCAGGGCAAGGCAGGGATTCCAAGAGACCCAGTACTTC

CDR3 length: 14
D gene: -
V gene: TRBV6-5
J gene: TRBJ2-2
clone size: -
CDR3 protein: CAGNGQGGDGELFF
CDR3 DNA: TGTGCCGGTAACGGGCAGGGAGGTGACGGGGAGCTGTTTTTT

CDR3 length: 15
D gene: TRBD2
V gene: TRBV7-9
J gene: TRBJ2-5
clone size: once
CDR3 protein: CASRSSGRAPETQYF
CDR3 DNA: TGTGCCAGCAGATCAAGCGGGAGGGCCCCAGAGACCCAGTACTTC

CDR3 length: 16
D gene: -
V gene: TRBV27
J gene: TRBJ1-5
clone size: -
CDR3 protein: CASSLMPGLGVQPQHF
CDR3 DNA: TGTGCCAGTAGTTTAATGCCGGGACTCGGGGTCCAGCCCCAGCATTTT

CDR3 length: 13
D gene: -
V gene: TRBV5-1
J gene: TRBJ1-2
clone size: -
CDR3 protein: CASSLDANYGYTF
CDR3 DNA: TGCGCCAGCAGCTTGGACGCTAACTATGGCTACACCTTC

CDR3 length: 15
D gene: -
V gene: TRBV7-9
J gene: TRBJ2-5
clone size: -
CDR3 protein: CASSLRLREQETQYF
CDR3 DNA: TGTGCCAGCAGCTTAAGGCTTCGGGAGCAAGAGACCCAGTACTTC

CDR3 length: 18
D gene: TRBD2
V gene: TRBV20-1
J gene: TRBJ2-7
clone size: -
CDR3 protein: CSARDYRRASGISYEQYF
CDR3 DNA: TGCAGTGCTAGAGACTACCGGCGGGCTAGCGGGATCTCCTACGAGCAGTACTTC

CDR3 length: 14
D gene: -
V gene: TRBV5-1
J gene: TRBJ1-1
clone size: -
CDR3 protein: CASSSDSGYTEAFF
CDR3 DNA: TGCGCCAGCAGCTCCGACAGTGGGTACACTGAAGCTTTCTTT

CDR3 length: 19
D gene: TRBD2
V gene: TRBV25-1
J gene: TRBJ2-1
clone size: few
CDR3 protein: CASSDPSGTSGRGSNEQFF
CDR3 DNA: TGTGCCAGCAGTGATCCCAGTGGGACTAGCGGGAGGGGGAGCAATGAGCAGTTCTTC

CDR3 length: 14
D gene: -
V gene: TRBV5-6
J gene: TRBJ2-7
clone size: once
CDR3 protein: CASGFQGVPYEQYF
CDR3 DNA: TGTGCCAGCGGCTTTCAAGGAGTGCCCTACGAGCAGTACTTC

CDR3 length: 14
D gene: -
V gene: TRBV5-1
J gene: TRBJ2-3
clone size: -
CDR3 protein: CASSFQRGTDTQYF
CDR3 DNA: TGCGCCAGCAGCTTCCAGCGGGGCACAGATACGCAGTATTTT

CDR3 length: 13
D gene: TRBD1
V gene: TRBV6-1
J gene: TRBJ2-2
clone size: once
CDR3 protein: CASSLQGGGELFF
CDR3 DNA: TGTGCCAGCAGCCTACAGGGGGGCGGGGAGCTGTTTTTT

CDR3 length: 16
D gene: -
V gene: TRBV10-3
J gene: TRBJ2-6
clone size: -
CDR3 protein: CAISESKGQGSSVLTF
CDR3 DNA: TGTGCCATCAGTGAGTCGAAAGGGCAGGGCAGTAGCGTCCTGACTTTC

CDR3 length: 15
D gene: -
V gene: TRBV20-1
J gene: TRBJ1-2
clone size: -
CDR3 protein: CSASRSIDANYGYTF
CDR3 DNA: TGCAGTGCTAGTCGCAGTATTGACGCTAACTATGGCTACACCTTC

CDR3 length: 14
D gene: -
V gene: TRBV27
J gene: TRBJ1-2
clone size: -
CDR3 protein: CASSWQGPNYGYTF
CDR3 DNA: TGTGCCAGCTCCTGGCAGGGGCCCAACTATGGCTACACCTTC

CDR3 length: 17
D gene: TRBD2
V gene: TRBV9
J gene: TRBJ2-5
clone size: few
CDR3 protein: CASSAPGTSGNQETQYF
CDR3 DNA: TGTGCCAGCAGCGCCCCCGGGACTAGCGGGAACCAAGAGACCCAGTACTTC

CDR3 length: 13
D gene: TRBD1
V gene: TRBV19
J gene: TRBJ1-5
clone size: -
CDR3 protein: CASSSAGGQPQHF
CDR3 DNA: TGTGCCAGTAGTTCCGCAGGGGGCCAGCCCCAGCATTTT

CDR3 length: 15
D gene: TRBD2
V gene: TRBV11-2
J gene: TRBJ2-7
clone size: -
CDR3 protein: CASSPELAGHSEQYF
CDR3 DNA: TGTGCCAGCAGCCCGGAACTAGCGGGGCACAGCGAGCAGTACTTC

CDR3 length: 15
D gene: -
V gene: TRBV24-1
J gene: TRBJ1-5
clone size: -
CDR3 protein: CATSGAGQGNQPQHF
CDR3 DNA: TGTGCCACCAGTGGGGCCGGGCAGGGAAATCAGCCCCAGCATTTT

CDR3 length: 15
D gene: TRBD1
V gene: TRBV10-3
J gene: TRBJ1-5
clone size: -
CDR3 protein: CAISETTGGNQPQHF
CDR3 DNA: TGTGCCATCAGTGAGACTACAGGGGGCAATCAGCCCCAGCATTTT

CDR3 length: 16
D gene: TRBD2
V gene: TRBV5-5
J gene: TRBJ2-1
clone size: -
CDR3 protein: CASSREAGGTYNEQFF
CDR3 DNA: TGTGCCAGCAGCCGGGAAGCGGGGGGGACCTACAATGAGCAGTTCTTC

CDR3 length: 13
D gene: -
V gene: TRBV6-1
J gene: TRBJ1-1
clone size: few
CDR3 protein: CASSGTAVTEAFF
CDR3 DNA: TGTGCCAGCAGCGGTACTGCGGTCACTGAAGCTTTCTTT

CDR3 length: 15
D gene: -
V gene: TRBV4-3
J gene: TRBJ1-4
clone size: once
CDR3 protein: CASSQEGGGNEKLFF
CDR3 DNA: TGCGCCAGCAGCCAAGAGGGCGGGGGCAATGAAAAACTGTTTTTT

CDR3 length: 14
D gene: -
V gene: TRBV12-3/TRBV12-4
J gene: TRBJ1-1
clone size: few
CDR3 protein: CASRRQGMSGEAFF
CDR3 DNA: TGTGCCAGCAGACGACAAGGAATGAGTGGTGAAGCTTTCTTT

CDR3 length: 16
D gene: -
V gene: TRBV7-2
J gene: TRBJ2-7
clone size: -
CDR3 protein: CASSWQGRPFSYEQYF
CDR3 DNA: TGTGCCAGCAGCTGGCAGGGTCGTCCCTTTTCCTACGAGCAGTACTTC

CDR3 length: 19
D gene: TRBD2
V gene: TRBV4-2
J gene: TRBJ2-2
clone size: -
CDR3 protein: CASSQDPSGSSSNTGELFF
CDR3 DNA: TGTGCCAGCAGCCAAGATCCTAGCGGGAGCTCTTCGAACACCGGGGAGCTGTTTTTT

CDR3 length: 14
D gene: -
V gene: TRBV7-2
J gene: TRBJ2-7
clone size: -
CDR3 protein: CASSRTQISYEQYF
CDR3 DNA: TGTGCCAGCAGTCGAACACAAATCTCCTACGAGCAGTACTTC

CDR3 length: 14
D gene: TRBD2
V gene: TRBV12-3/TRBV12-4
J gene: TRBJ2-1
clone size: -
CDR3 protein: CASRDGLASSEQFF
CDR3 DNA: TGTGCCAGCAGGGACGGACTAGCGTCTAGCGAGCAGTTCTTC

CDR3 length: 12
D gene: -
V gene: TRBV5-1
J gene: TRBJ1-2
clone size: -
CDR3 protein: CASSFDTYGYTF
CDR3 DNA: TGCGCCAGCAGCTTTGACACCTATGGCTACACCTTC

CDR3 length: 14
D gene: -
V gene: TRBV29-1
J gene: TRBJ2-6
clone size: -
CDR3 protein: CSVAADSGANVLTF
CDR3 DNA: TGCAGCGTTGCCGCCGACTCTGGGGCCAACGTCCTGACTTTC

CDR3 length: 16
D gene: -
V gene: TRBV7-9
J gene: TRBJ2-7
clone size: -
CDR3 protein: CASSLGADRWSYEQYF
CDR3 DNA: TGTGCCAGCAGCTTAGGGGCCGACAGATGGTCCTACGAGCAGTACTTC

CDR3 length: 15
D gene: TRBD2
V gene: TRBV5-6
J gene: TRBJ2-3
clone size: -
CDR3 protein: CASSVLLAGTDTQYF
CDR3 DNA: TGTGCCAGCAGCGTCCTACTAGCGGGAACAGATACGCAGTATTTT

CDR3 length: 14
D gene: -
V gene: TRBV7-9
J gene: TRBJ2-1
clone size: -
CDR3 protein: CASSLESGTSEQFF
CDR3 DNA: TGTGCCAGCAGCTTAGAGTCGGGTACAAGTGAGCAGTTCTTC

CDR3 length: 15
D gene: -
V gene: TRBV5-1
J gene: TRBJ2-7
clone size: -
CDR3 protein: CASSLAPGVSYEQYF
CDR3 DNA: TGCGCCAGCAGCTTGGCCCCGGGGGTCAGCTACGAGCAGTACTTC

CDR3 length: 14
D gene: TRBD1
V gene: TRBV6-1
J gene: TRBJ1-5
clone size: -
CDR3 protein: CASRGTGGGQPQHF
CDR3 DNA: TGTGCCAGCAGAGGGACAGGGGGGGGTCAGCCCCAGCATTTT

CDR3 length: 16
D gene: -
V gene: TRBV6-5
J gene: TRBJ2-3
clone size: -
CDR3 protein: CASSSSGLSGTDTQYF
CDR3 DNA: -

CDR3 length: 16
D gene: TRBD2
V gene: TRBV15
J gene: TRBJ2-1
clone size: few
CDR3 protein: CATRARTSGMNNEQFF
CDR3 DNA: TGTGCCACCAGGGCCAGGACTAGCGGGATGAACAATGAGCAGTTCTTC

CDR3 length: 14
D gene: -
V gene: TRBV12-3/TRBV12-4
J gene: TRBJ2-4
clone size: few
CDR3 protein: CASSLAGAKNIQYF
CDR3 DNA: TGTGCCAGCAGTTTAGCTGGAGCCAAAAACATTCAGTACTTC

CDR3 length: 14
D gene: -
V gene: TRBV10-1
J gene: TRBJ2-3
clone size: -
CDR3 protein: CASSGGQLVDTQYF
CDR3 DNA: TGCGCCAGCAGTGGAGGACAATTGGTGGATACGCAGTATTTT

CDR3 length: 12
D gene: -
V gene: TRBV18
J gene: TRBJ2-7
clone size: -
CDR3 protein: CASSDRRYEQYF
CDR3 DNA: TGTGCCAGCTCCGACAGACGATACGAGCAGTACTTC

CDR3 length: 13
D gene: TRBD1
V gene: TRBV7-2
J gene: TRBJ2-5
clone size: once
CDR3 protein: CASSADREETQYF
CDR3 DNA: TGTGCCAGCAGCGCAGACAGGGAAGAGACCCAGTACTTC

CDR3 length: 14
D gene: -
V gene: TRBV2
J gene: TRBJ2-5
clone size: -
CDR3 protein: CASSEWMAGETQYF
CDR3 DNA: TGTGCCAGCAGTGAATGGATGGCAGGAGAGACCCAGTACTTC

CDR3 length: 11
D gene: -
V gene: TRBV20-1
J gene: TRBJ2-3
clone size: -
CDR3 protein: CSARPLGTQYF
CDR3 DNA: TGCAGTGCTAGGCCCCTGGGTACGCAGTATTTT

CDR3 length: 16
D gene: TRBD2
V gene: TRBV12-3/TRBV12-4
J gene: TRBJ2-1
clone size: few
CDR3 protein: CASSRTSGRVGNEQFF
CDR3 DNA: TGTGCCAGCAGTCGTACTAGCGGGAGAGTAGGGAATGAGCAGTTCTTC

CDR3 length: 14
D gene: -
V gene: TRBV20-1
J gene: TRBJ2-7
clone size: once
CDR3 protein: CSARSQGQSYEQYF
CDR3 DNA: TGCAGTGCTAGGTCCCAGGGCCAGTCCTACGAGCAGTACTTC

CDR3 length: 15
D gene: TRBD2
V gene: TRBV18
J gene: TRBJ2-1
clone size: -
CDR3 protein: CASSPRREGYNEQFF
CDR3 DNA: TGTGCCAGCTCACCAAGGCGGGAGGGTTACAATGAGCAGTTCTTC